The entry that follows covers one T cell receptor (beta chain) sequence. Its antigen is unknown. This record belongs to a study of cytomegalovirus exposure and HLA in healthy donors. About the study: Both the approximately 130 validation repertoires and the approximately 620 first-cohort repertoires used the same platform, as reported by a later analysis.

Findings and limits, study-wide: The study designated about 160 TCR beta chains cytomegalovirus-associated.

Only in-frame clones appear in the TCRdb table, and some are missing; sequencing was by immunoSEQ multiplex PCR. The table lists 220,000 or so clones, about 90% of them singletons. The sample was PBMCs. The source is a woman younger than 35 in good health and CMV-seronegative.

The CDR3 protein is CASSPDSGTSEQYF. For the CDR3, the DNA is TGCGCCAGCAGCCCCGACTCCGGGACTAGCGAGCAGTACTTC. The chain has TRBV5-1 and TRBJ2-7; 8 bases line up with TRBD2. Germline CDR1 is SGHRS and CDR2 is YFSETQ. V lost 4 bases to trimming and J lost 6 bases; unmatched junction nucleotides: 9. This CDR3 has 14 amino acids.